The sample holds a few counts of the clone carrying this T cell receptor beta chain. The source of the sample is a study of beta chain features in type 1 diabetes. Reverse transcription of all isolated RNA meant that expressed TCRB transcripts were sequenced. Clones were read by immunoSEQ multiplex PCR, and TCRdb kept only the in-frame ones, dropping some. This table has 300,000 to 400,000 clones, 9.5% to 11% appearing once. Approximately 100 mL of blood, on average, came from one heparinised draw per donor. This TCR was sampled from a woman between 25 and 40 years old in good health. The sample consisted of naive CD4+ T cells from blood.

CDR3 amino acids: CASSFQSGGPYEQYF. The CDR3 DNA reads as TGTGCCAGCAGCTTTCAGTCCGGGGGACCCTACGAGCAGTACTTC. The gene calls are TRBV7-2 and TRBJ2-7; tentatively, D is TRBD2 (6 bases). The germline gives CDR1 SGHTA, CDR2 FQGNSA. The CDR3 length is 15 residues. V lost 3 bases to trimming and J lost 2 bases, with 14 bases between them.